This T cell receptor beta chain was captured in a study of cytomegalovirus exposure and HLA in healthy donors (dated by TCRdb to 2015 to 2018). Regarding the research as a whole: An earlier analysis of several hundred of the donors reported 276 Gb of sequence data and 117 million unique TCR beta sequences from 190 million or so T cells. The aim of the study was to test whether cataloging public T cell receptors could identify signatures of past pathogen exposure. The number of donors typed differed by locus, with 629-630 for A, B, C, DRB1 and DQB1, roughly 520 for DQA1, approximately 570 for DPA1, and approximately 470 for DPB1. Rather than using new phenotypic data, the later analysis identified candidate immune exposures from TCR beta sequences and from how often those sequences occurred across donors. The study combined high-throughput TCR immunosequencing, statistical association of individual TCRs with disease status, and machine learning to predict cytomegalovirus infection status. Among roughly 400 genotyped donors of the cohort, an average of roughly 230,000 unique TCR beta nucleotide sequences was sequenced per donor, of which about 20% were non-productive. An early release covering over 500 HLA-typed donors comprised about 300 gigabases of sequencing data and 85 million to 100 million unique TCR sequences. In a later genetic analysis, genome-wide SNP genotypes for about three fifths of the roughly 670 donors were used, and that subset was treated as a discovery cohort. Alongside the repertoire data, information on donor age, sex, ethnicity and CMV serostatus was compiled. HLA typing included class I and class II loci at four-digit resolution. The study used immunosequencing to profile the T cell repertoires of 600 to 850 subjects and linked those repertoires to cytomegalovirus serostatus. To study patterns of TCR occurrence, a later analysis re-analyzed previously published TCR beta repertoires from 550 to 800 donors and added high-resolution HLA genotyping. Besides the first cohort of roughly 700 subjects, a separate validation cohort made up of 95 to 150 different subjects was used. Of the 300 to 500 genotyped donors, over 80% were placed in the genetic ancestry cluster associated with self-reported Caucasian donors. An earlier analysis of more than 450 of the donors used high-throughput TCR beta sequencing to judge whether each TCR beta V gene segment behaved as functional or pseudogenic. All discovery cohort repertoires had been generated on a single sequencing platform. About 5 DR-DQ haplotypes were handled as single units for association and clustering, since linkage in the cohort was strong.

Turning to this clone: There is no known antigen for this receptor. Base qualities are not recorded, but no much larger clone differs from it by a single base.

The junction carries 10 bases between V and J, which are trimmed by 6 bases and 5 bases respectively. From cysteine to phenylalanine, the CDR3 is 12 amino acids long. Just the 36-base CDR3 DNA is kept, in frame starting at base 1. Looking up the germline V gene yields CDR1 MDHEN and CDR2 SYDVKM. The library was made by the immunoSEQ multiplex PCR assay. For the multiplex PCR, a mixture combining 60 forward primers for TCR Vbeta segments and 13 reverse primers for TCR Jbeta segments was used. The CDR3 region of rearranged TCR beta genes was amplified from genomic DNA with a multiplex PCR assay. On the Illumina HiSeq System, the amplified TCR beta libraries were sequenced as 87-base-pair reads. From the authors' description of their analysis: In a later analysis, roughly 80 million unique TCR beta chains were counted across the 690 or so repertoires, and about 10 million of these chains were shared by at least two donors. Raw reads were error-corrected and collapsed into unique sequences by a nearest-neighbor algorithm in which closely related sequences were merged to remove PCR and sequencing errors. CDR3 sequences were aligned to IMGT reference sequences to assign V, D and J gene segments. For a sequence to be retained, a match of at least six nucleotides was required to both a V gene segment and a J gene segment. A rearrangement counted as productive if the CDR3 had no stop codons and remained in frame with V and J, and every other rearrangement counted as non-productive. Following IMGT convention, CDR3 was defined as the stretch from the second conserved V-encoded cysteine to the conserved J-encoded phenylalanine. Sequences without an unambiguous match to a single V gene segment were excluded from the earlier analysis of about 640 of the donors. An earlier analysis of 550 to 650 of the donors classified V segments as functional when productive rearrangements were above 56.7% and as segregating when the standard deviation between donors was above 5%. A statistical classification framework was built for diagnosing cytomegalovirus status from the catalog of TCR beta chain sequences. A later analysis assigned V and J genes by comparing TCR nucleotide sequences with IMGT/GENE-DB human TR gene sequences. The TCRdist pipeline was used in a later analysis to assign CDR3 sequences and most-parsimonious VDJ recombination scenarios. In a later analysis, every TCR beta chain was defined by the combination of its CDR3 amino acid sequence and its V-gene family, and reads without a unique V-gene family were dropped. In a later analysis, approximately 590 highly shared, low-generation-probability nucleotide sequences were removed to address suspected cross-contamination and a sequencing artifact. In a later analysis, a clonal expansion index for each public chain was calculated from normalized within-repertoire ranks of inferred template counts. A later analysis computed generation probabilities with a VDJ recombination model fitted to out-of-frame rearrangements, and checked the results against IGoR. In a later analysis, hypergeometric tests were used to score TCR-TCR, TCR-HLA and TCR-CMV co-occurrence, with a repertoire-size bias correction applied to TCR pairs. A later analysis estimated false discovery rates by permuting HLA or CMV assignments 20 times. In a later analysis, co-occurring TCRs were grouped with DBSCAN, and TCRdist sequence similarity was added when clustering was performed within HLA-allele-positive subsets. Repertoires with fewer than 30,000 or more than 120,000 public chains were left out of co-occurrence clustering, as were four to six repertoires with anomalous nucleotide sharing. TCRdb obtained this table from immuneACCESS and retained in-frame rearrangements with V and J assigned. These tables miss some clones; where compared with another copy, unresolved V genes account for less than half of the shortfall, and the remainder is unexplained. V and J calls and clone size are given by that table; D and trimming were obtained from the DNA. The sample data list over 120,000 clones, and around 80% of these were observed just once. The biggest ten clones account for roughly 2.9% of the sample.

The research as a whole found: Most CMV-associated TCR beta chains appeared to be HLA-restricted in a later analysis, and the HLA associations seemed to be driven largely by CMV exposure. Linkage disequilibrium might explain the correlated functional status among segregating V segments, but an unknown experimental factor could not be excluded. The authors suggested that the approach could potentially be generalized to other disease states and immunological phenotypes. Some IMGT-functional V segments, including TRBV6-2 and TRBV6-3, could not be distinguished by the 87-base-pair reads and were therefore excluded. A later analysis associated 15,000 or so TCR beta sequences with specific HLA alleles at a false discovery rate of 0.05. Across donors, most TCR sequences were observed very rarely, whereas some public TCRs were present in many individuals. Because counts were too low, roughly 16 rarely observed V segments, including chromosome 9 orphons, were left out of the earlier analysis of over 550 of the donors. The study gave a list of more than 150 TCR beta chains associated with cytomegalovirus. When HLA alleles, especially DR and DQ, strongly co-occurred, TCR associations were difficult to assign to individual alleles. Presence/absence analyses assumed roughly uniform sequencing depth across donors, an assumption that may not hold. According to a later analysis, TCR association rates differed among HLA loci, with DRB1 alleles showing the most associated TCRs and HLA-C alleles showing the fewest. Because HLA typing was missing for some donors at each locus, association tests included only the typed subset. A later genetic analysis reported fewer N-insertions in productive TCRs among donors in an Asian-associated ancestry cluster than the roughly 640-donor mean. Three of the identified cytomegalovirus-associated TCR beta chains were confirmed in vitro to be specific for cytomegalovirus antigens. The sequencing pipeline was judged likely to have produced a cluster of highly shared sequence variants as a technical artifact. In a later analysis, HLA-associated TCR beta chains showed more clonal expansion and lower generation probabilities than non-associated chains that were equally common. In an earlier analysis of more than 450 of the donors, most TCR beta V segments were observed in productive rearrangements about 87% or about 30% of the time, broadly matching IMGT annotations. A further reported finding was that TCR beta sequences accurately predicted the HLA-A and HLA-B alleles for most subjects in the first cohort. Cytomegalovirus status was reported to be diagnosed by the classifier with high specificity and sensitivity in both the original and validation cohorts. Several of the top co-occurrence clusters appeared to be linked to parvovirus B19, influenza, CMV and Epstein-Barr virus, according to a later analysis. In a later genetic analysis, a missense DCLRE1C variant was associated with V-gene and J-gene trimming of TCR beta chains, and the association was replicated in an independent cohort. This cohort had only TCR beta chains sequenced, and the lack of alpha or paired-chain data limited which features could be detected. CMV serostatus was the only immune exposure information available for the cohort.

In total, approximately 700 healthy bone marrow donors made up the cohort. At the time of sampling, every cohort member was nominally healthy, though immune exposures that went unrecorded were likely present. The donor was CMV seronegative and belonged to the group of 352 seronegative cohort members. A peripheral blood sample was collected from each donor, and TCR beta sequencing was performed on peripheral blood mononuclear cells. Genomic DNA was extracted from the blood cell samples with the Qiagen DNeasy Blood Extraction Kit. In this chain, TRBV28 is recombined with TRBJ2-5, with a weak D call of TRBD1 (5 bases match). This clonotype was obtained from a female donor in good health and CMV-seronegative. Sequences were obtained from PBMCs. The CDR3 region: CASSKGPETQYF. The nucleotide sequence reads as follows: TGTGCCAGCAGCAAGGGGCCCGAGACCCAGTACTTC. Reference TRBV28 and TRBJ2-5 proteins supply the regions before and after the CDR3; the full variable domain is: DVKVTQSSRYLVKRTGEKVFLECVQDMDHENMFWYRQDPGLGLRLIYFSYDVKMKEKGDIPEGYSVSREKKERFSLILESASTNQTSMYLCASSKGPETQYFGPGTRLLVL.